This note documents a single T cell receptor (beta chain) sequence. The entry originates in a study of T cell changes during pregnancy in multiple sclerosis. Here immunoSEQ multiplex PCR was the method, and the copy in TCRdb shows in-frame clones only, minus some. The sample yields just over 50,000 clones, under 95% seen once. Trimming took off 9 bases at V and 3 bases at J, with 11 bases between the two ends. Germline loops: CDR1 MNHNY, CDR2 SVGAGI (reference sequence). This CDR3 has 13 residues. This rearrangement joins TRBV6-6 to TRBJ1-4; D is unresolved. This sequence originates from a female donor with multiple sclerosis, enrolled in a pregnancy study. Sequenced material: CD4+ T cells from peripheral blood mononuclear cells, taken in the second trimester of pregnancy. CDR3 sequence reads: CASLSPSNEKLFF. The DNA of the CDR3 is TGTGCCAGTTTGAGTCCATCTAATGAAAAACTGTTTTTT.